This T cell receptor (beta chain) was recorded in a study of T-cell reconstitution after alpha-beta-depleted transplantation in children. This CDR3 is built from 12 residues. The ends were cut back, 6 bases at V and 15 bases at J, with 18 bases in the middle. Study findings and constraints: It was newly produced T cells that mostly accounted for T-cell counts and diversity one year after transplant. About two months after transplant, alpha-beta T cells reportedly came from several hundred expanded graft clones. It was surviving recipient T cells and thymic progenitors that gave some patients high TCRbeta diversity at day 60.

Unique molecular identifiers tagged the TCRbeta library. MiXCR, run by TCRdb on the PCR reads, gives a single entry per CDR3 protein. This table holds 900,000 or so distinct CDR3 sequences, less than 20% found once. This clonotype was observed a few times. Its antigen is not identified. The rearrangement links TRBV12-3 or TRBV12-4 to TRBJ2-1; D remains ambiguous. Sequenced material: PBMCs, mostly from graft donor cells, taken 360 days after TCRalphabeta/CD19-depleted stem cell transplant. This clonotype originated in a male patient younger than 18 who had a stem cell transplant for acute lymphoblastic leukemia, so the T cells may come from the graft donor. CDR3 bases: TGTGCCAGCAGCCTGCCTGGGCTAGTGGCGTTCTTC. This sequence encodes CASSLPGLVAFF.